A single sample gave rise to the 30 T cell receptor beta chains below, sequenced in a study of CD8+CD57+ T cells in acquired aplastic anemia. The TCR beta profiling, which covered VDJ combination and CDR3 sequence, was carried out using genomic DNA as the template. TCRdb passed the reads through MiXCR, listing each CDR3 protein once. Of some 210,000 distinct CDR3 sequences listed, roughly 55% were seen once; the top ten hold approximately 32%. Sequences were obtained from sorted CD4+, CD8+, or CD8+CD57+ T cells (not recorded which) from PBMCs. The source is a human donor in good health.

The CDR3 loop reads CASSLAQSGADTQYF. The CDR3 DNA reads as TGTGCCAGCAGCTTAGCGCAGTCGGGCGCAGATACGCAGTATTTT. V and J are TRBV7-9 and TRBJ2-3; D gene uncertain. Germline V lookup: CDR1 SEHNR, CDR2 FQNEAQ (reference sequence). CDR3 length: 15 residues. Trimming stripped 0 bases from V and 4 bases from J, with 11 bases between. Supplemented by reference TRBV7-9 and TRBJ2-3, the full variable domain reads DTGVSQNPRHKITKRGQNVTFRCDPISEHNRLYWYRQTLGQGPEFLTYFQNEAQLEKSRLLSDRFSAERPKGSFSTLEIQRTEQGDSAMYLCASSLAQSGADTQYFGPGTRLTVL.

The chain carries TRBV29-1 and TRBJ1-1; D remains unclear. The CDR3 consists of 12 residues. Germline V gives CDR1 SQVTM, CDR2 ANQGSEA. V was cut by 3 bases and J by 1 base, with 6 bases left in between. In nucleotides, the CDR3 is TGCAGCGTTGAGGCGCCGAACACTGAAGCTTTCTTT. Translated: CSVEAPNTEAFF.

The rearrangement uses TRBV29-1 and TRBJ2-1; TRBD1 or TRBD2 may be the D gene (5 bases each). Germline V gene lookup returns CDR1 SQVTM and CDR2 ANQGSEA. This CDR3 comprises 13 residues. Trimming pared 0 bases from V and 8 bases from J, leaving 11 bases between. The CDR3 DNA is TGCAGCGTTGAAGATGCCGGGGCAGATGAGCAGTTCTTC. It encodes CSVEDAGADEQFF.

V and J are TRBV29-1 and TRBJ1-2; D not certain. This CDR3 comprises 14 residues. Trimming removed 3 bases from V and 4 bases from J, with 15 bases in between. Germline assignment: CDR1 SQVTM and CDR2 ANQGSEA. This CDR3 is CSVDPNPESYGYTF. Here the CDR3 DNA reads TGCAGCGTTGACCCCAATCCGGAAAGCTATGGCTACACCTTC. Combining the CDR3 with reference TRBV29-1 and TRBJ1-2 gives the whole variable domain SAVISQKPSRDICQRGTSLTIQCQVDSQVTMMFWYRQQPGQSLTLIATANQGSEATYESGFVIDKFPISRPNLTFSTLTVSNMSPEDSSIYLCSVDPNPESYGYTFGSGTRLTVV.

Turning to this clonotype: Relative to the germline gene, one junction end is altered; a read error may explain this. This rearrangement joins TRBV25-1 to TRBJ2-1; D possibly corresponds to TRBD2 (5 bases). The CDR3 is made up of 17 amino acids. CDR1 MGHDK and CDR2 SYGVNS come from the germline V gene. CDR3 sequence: CASSEGLTRWAYNEQFF. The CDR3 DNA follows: TGTGCCAGCAGCGAGGGTTTGACTCGTTGGGCCTACAACGAGCAGTTCTTC.

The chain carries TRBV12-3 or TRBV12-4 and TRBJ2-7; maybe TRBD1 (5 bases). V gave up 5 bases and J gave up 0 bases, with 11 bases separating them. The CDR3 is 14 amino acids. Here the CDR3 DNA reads TGTGCCAGCAGTAGGACACCGAGCTCCTACGAGCAGTACTTC. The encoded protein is CASSRTPSSYEQYF.

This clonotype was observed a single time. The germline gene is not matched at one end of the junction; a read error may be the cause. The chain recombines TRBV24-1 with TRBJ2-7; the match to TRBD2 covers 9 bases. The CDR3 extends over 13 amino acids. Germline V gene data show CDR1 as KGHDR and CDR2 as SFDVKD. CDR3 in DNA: TGTGCCACCAGTGACCCCCGACTAGCGGAGATAAACTTC. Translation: CATSDPRLAEINF.

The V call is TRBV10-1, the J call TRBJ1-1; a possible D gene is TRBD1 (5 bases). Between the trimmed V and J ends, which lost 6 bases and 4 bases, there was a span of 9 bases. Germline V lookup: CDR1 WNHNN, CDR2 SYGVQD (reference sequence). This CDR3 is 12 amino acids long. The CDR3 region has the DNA TGCGCCAGCAGGCCGAGGGGCACTGAAGCTTTCTTT. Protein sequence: CASRPRGTEAFF.

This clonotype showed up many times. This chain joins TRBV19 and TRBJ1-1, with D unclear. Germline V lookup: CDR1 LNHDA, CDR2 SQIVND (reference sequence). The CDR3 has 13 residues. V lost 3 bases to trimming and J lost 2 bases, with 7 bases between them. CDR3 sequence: CASSMAINTEAFF. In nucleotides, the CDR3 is TGTGCCAGTAGTATGGCGATTAACACTGAAGCTTTCTTT. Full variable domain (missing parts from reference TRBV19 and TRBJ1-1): DGGITQSPKYLFRKEGQNVTLSCEQNLNHDAMYWYRQDPGQGLRLIYYSQIVNDFQKGDIAEGYSVSREKKESFPLTVTSAQKNPTAFYLCASSMAINTEAFFGQGTRLTVV.

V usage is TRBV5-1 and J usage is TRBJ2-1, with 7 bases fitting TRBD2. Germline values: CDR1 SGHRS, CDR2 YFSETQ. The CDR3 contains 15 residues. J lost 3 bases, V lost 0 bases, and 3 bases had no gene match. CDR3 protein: CASSLGGSVYNEQFF. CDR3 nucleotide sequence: TGCGCCAGCAGCTTGGGCGGGAGCGTCTACAATGAGCAGTTCTTC.

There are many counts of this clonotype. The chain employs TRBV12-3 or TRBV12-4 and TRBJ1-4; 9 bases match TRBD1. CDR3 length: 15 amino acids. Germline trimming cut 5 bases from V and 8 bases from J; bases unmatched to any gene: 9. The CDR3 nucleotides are TGTGCCAGCAGTAGTGGGGACAGGGCGGGGGAAAAACTGTTTTTT. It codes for CASSSGDRAGEKLFF.

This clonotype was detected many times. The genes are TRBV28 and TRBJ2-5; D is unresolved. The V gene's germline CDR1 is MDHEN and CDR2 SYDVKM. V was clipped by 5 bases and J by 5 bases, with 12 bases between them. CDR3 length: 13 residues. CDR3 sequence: CASSPIDGETQYF. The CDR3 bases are TGTGCCAGCAGTCCAATAGACGGGGAGACCCAGTACTTC.

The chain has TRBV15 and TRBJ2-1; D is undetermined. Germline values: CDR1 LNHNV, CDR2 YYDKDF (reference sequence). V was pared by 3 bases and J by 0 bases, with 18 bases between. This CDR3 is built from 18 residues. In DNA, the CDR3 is TGTGCCACCAGCAGCTTGAGGAGCCTGACCGTCTCCTACAATGAGCAGTTCTTC. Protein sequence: CATSSLRSLTVSYNEQFF.

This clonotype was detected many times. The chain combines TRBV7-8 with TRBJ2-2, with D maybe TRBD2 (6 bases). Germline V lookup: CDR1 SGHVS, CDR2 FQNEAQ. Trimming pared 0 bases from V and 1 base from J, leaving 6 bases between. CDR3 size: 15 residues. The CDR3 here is CASSLAGGNTGELFF. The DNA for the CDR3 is TGTGCCAGCAGCTTAGCCGGGGGGAACACCGGGGAGCTGTTTTTT.

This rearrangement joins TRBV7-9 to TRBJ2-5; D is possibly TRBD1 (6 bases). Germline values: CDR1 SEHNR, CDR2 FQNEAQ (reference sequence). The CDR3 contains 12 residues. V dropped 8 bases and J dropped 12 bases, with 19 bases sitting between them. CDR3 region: CASAREGDPEYF. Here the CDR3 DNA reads TGTGCCAGCGCAAGAGAGGGGGACCCAGAGTACTTC.

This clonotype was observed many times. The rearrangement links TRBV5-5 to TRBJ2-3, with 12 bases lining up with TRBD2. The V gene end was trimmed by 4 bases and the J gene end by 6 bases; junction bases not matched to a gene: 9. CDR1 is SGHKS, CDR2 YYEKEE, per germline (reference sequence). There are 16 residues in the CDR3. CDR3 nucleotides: TGTGCCAGCAGCCCGGTGACTAGCGGGGGAAGGGATACGCAGTATTTT. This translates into CASSPVTSGGRDTQYF.

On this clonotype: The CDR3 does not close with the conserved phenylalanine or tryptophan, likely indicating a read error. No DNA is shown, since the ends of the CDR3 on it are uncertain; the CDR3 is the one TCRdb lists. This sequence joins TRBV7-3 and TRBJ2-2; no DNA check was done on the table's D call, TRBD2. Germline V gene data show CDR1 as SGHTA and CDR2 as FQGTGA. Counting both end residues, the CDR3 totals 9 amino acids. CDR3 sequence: CASSFWGLA.

The CDR3 protein is CASSGDGTGETQYF. In DNA form, the CDR3 reads TGTGCCAGCAGCGGAGATGGTACGGGGGAGACCCAGTACTTC. The gene calls are TRBV9 and TRBJ2-5; a possible D gene is TRBD2 (5 bases). Trimming removed 3 bases at V and 5 bases at J, with 14 bases between. Germline V gene lookup returns CDR1 SGDLS and CDR2 YYNGEE. The length of the CDR3 is 14 residues.

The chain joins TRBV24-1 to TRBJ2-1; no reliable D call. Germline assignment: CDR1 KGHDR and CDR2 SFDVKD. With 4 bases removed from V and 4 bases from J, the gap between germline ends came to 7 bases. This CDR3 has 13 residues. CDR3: CATSDPGYNEQFF. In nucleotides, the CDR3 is TGTGCCACCAGTGACCCTGGATACAATGAGCAGTTCTTC.

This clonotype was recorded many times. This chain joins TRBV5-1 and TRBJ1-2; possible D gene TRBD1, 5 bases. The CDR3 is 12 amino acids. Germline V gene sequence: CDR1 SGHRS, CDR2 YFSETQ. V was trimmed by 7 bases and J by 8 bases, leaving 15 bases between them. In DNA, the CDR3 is TGCGCCAGCCAGGGAACCTTGAGAGGCTACACCTTC. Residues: CASQGTLRGYTF.

CDR3 DNA: TGTGCCAGCAGAAGGGACCCCGTTAATGAAAAACTGTTTTTT. It encodes CASRRDPVNEKLFF. The chain employs TRBV7-6 and TRBJ1-4; a possible D gene is TRBD1 (5 bases). The length of the CDR3 is 14 residues. The germline V gene has CDR1 SGHVS and CDR2 FNYEAQ. V was trimmed by 6 bases and J by 4 bases, leaving 12 bases between them.

For the CDR3, the DNA is TGTGCCAGCAGCCTGACGACCAGAAGTGAGCAGTTCTTC. This codes for CASSLTTRSEQFF. The chain joins TRBV7-2 to TRBJ2-1, with D uncertain. CDR1 SGHTA and CDR2 FQGNSA come from the germline V gene. V lost 5 bases to trimming and J lost 9 bases, with 14 bases between them. This CDR3 is built from 13 residues.

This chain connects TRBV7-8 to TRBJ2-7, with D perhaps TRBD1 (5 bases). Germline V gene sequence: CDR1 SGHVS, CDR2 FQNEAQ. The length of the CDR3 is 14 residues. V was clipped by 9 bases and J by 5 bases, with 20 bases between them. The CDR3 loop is CASSLRWGEDEQYF. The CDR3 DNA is TGTGCCAGTAGCCTTCGGTGGGGCGAGGACGAGCAGTACTTC.

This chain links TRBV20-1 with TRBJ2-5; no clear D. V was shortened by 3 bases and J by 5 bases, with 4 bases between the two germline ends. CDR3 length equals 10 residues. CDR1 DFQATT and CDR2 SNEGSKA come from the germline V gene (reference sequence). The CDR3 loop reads CSARRETQYF. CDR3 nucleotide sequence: TGCAGTGCTAGGCGGGAGACCCAGTACTTC.

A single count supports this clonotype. DNA of the CDR3: TGTGCCAGCAGCTTAGAGGGCGGTCGGTTCTTC. Its protein product is CASSLEGGRFF. The chain uses TRBV7-9 and TRBJ2-1; D is ambiguous. Looked up from germline, CDR1 is SEHNR and CDR2 is FQNEAQ (reference sequence). The CDR3 spans 11 residues. The germline V and J ends were trimmed by 1 base and 15 bases, with 10 bases remaining between them.

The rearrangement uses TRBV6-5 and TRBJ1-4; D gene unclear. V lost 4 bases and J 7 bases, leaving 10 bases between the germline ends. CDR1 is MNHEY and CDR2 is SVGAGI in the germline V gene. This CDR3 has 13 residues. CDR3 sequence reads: CASSLGPVEKLFF. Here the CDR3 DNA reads TGTGCCAGCAGTTTGGGCCCCGTTGAAAAACTGTTTTTT.

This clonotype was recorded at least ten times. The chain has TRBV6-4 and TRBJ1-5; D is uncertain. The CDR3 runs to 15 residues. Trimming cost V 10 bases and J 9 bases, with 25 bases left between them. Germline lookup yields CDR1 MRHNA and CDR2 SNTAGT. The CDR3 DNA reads TGTGCCACCATCGGACCTCTCTTCCAATCACTGCCCCAGCATTTT. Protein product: CATIGPLFQSLPQHF.

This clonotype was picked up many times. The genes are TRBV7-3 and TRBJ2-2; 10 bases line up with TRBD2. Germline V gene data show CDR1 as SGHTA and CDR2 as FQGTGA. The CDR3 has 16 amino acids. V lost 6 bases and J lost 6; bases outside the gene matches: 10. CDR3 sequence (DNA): TGTGCCAGCAGTCCCGGGCTAGCGGGGGCGGCCGGGGAGCTGTTTTTT. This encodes CASSPGLAGAAGELFF.

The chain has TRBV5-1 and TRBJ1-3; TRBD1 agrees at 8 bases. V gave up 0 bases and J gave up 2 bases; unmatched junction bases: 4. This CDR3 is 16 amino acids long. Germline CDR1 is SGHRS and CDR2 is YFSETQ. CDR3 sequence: CASSLGSDRAGNTIYF. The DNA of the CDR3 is TGCGCCAGCAGCTTGGGATCGGACAGGGCTGGAAACACCATATATTTT.

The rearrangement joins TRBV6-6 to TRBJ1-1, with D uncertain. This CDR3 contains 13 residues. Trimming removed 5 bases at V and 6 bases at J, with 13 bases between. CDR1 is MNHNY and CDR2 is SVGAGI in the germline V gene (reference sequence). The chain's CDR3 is CASSAPLDSEAFF. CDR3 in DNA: TGTGCCAGCAGTGCCCCTCTCGATTCTGAAGCTTTCTTT.